Below are 21 T cell receptor beta chains sequenced from a single sample in a study of chemoradiotherapy in HPV16-positive cancers. Only in-frame clones appear in the TCRdb table, and some are missing; sequencing was by immunoSEQ multiplex PCR. This table has 20,000 to 25,000 clones, more than 75% appearing once. The sample here was blood, taken from a patient who underwent chemoradiotherapy. These receptors originate from a human donor with HPV-associated anogenital cancer.

This clone has a single count. The chain combines TRBV11-3 with TRBJ1-3; D call uncertain. V was pared by 3 bases and J by 4 bases, with 19 bases between. CDR3 length: 17 amino acids. Germline loops: CDR1 SGHNT, CDR2 YENEEA. The CDR3 region has the DNA TGTGCCAGCAGCTTGGAGAGCCCCGGCAAACTCGGAAACACCATATATTTT. This encodes CASSLESPGKLGNTIYF.

The rearrangement uses TRBV11-2 and TRBJ2-2; the D is unclear. The CDR3 runs 13 residues. CDR1 is SGHAT, CDR2 FQNNGV, per germline. Trimming removed 4 bases at V and 1 base at J, with 4 bases between. Here the CDR3 DNA reads TGTGCCAGCAGCTGGTGGAACACCGGGGAGCTGTTTTTT. Its protein is CASSWWNTGELFF.

The V call is TRBV7-6, the J call TRBJ2-2; 10 nucleotides align to TRBD1. Germline values: CDR1 SGHVS, CDR2 FNYEAQ. The V and J ends lost 4 bases and 7 bases, in that order; junction bases with no gene match: 15. There are 18 residues in the CDR3. The CDR3 here is CASSSRTGGPVLFGELFF. CDR3 DNA sequence: TGTGCCAGCAGCTCCCGGACAGGGGGGCCGGTTCTCTTCGGGGAGCTGTTTTTT. Drawing the rest from reference TRBV7-6 and TRBJ2-2, the complete variable domain is GAGVSQSPRYKVTKRGQDVALRCDPISGHVSLYWYRQALGQGPEFLTYFNYEAQQDKSGLPNDRFSAERPEGSISTLTIQRTEQRDSAMYRCASSSRTGGPVLFGELFFGEGSRLTVL.

This chain uses TRBV11-3 with TRBJ1-2; 7 bases are a match to TRBD1. The CDR3 is 14 residues long. Losses at the gene ends were 1 base for V and 8 bases for J; bases not matched to a gene: 7. Germline V lookup: CDR1 SGHNT, CDR2 YENEEA. The CDR3 protein is CASSLGTGQKGYTF. The DNA of the CDR3 is TGTGCCAGCAGCTTAGGGACAGGACAAAAAGGCTACACCTTC.

The chain employs TRBV28 and TRBJ2-1; D ambiguous. CDR1 is MDHEN, CDR2 SYDVKM, per germline. The ends were cut back, 3 bases at V and 2 bases at J, with 11 bases in the middle. The CDR3 consists of 15 residues. The DNA of the CDR3 is TGTGCCAGCAGTTTCTACCAACTTACCTACAATGAGCAGTTCTTC. The encoded protein is CASSFYQLTYNEQFF.

V usage is TRBV30 and J usage is TRBJ1-6, with 9 bases aligning to TRBD1. Germline assignment: CDR1 GTSNPN and CDR2 SVGIG (reference sequence). CDR3 size: 19 residues. Losses at the gene ends were 3 bases for V and 6 bases for J; bases not matched to a gene: 18. The DNA for the CDR3 is TGTGCCTGGAGCCGGGGGGGGACAGGGATTCCGCCGGGTAATTCACCCCTCCACTTT. This encodes CAWSRGGTGIPPGNSPLHF. Full variable domain (rest looked up from reference TRBV30 and TRBJ1-6): SQTIHQWPATLVQPVGSPLSLECTVEGTSNPNLYWYRQAAGRGLQLLFYSVGIGQISSEVPQNLSASRPQDRQFILSSKKLLLSDSGFYLCAWSRGGTGIPPGNSPLHFGNGTRLTVT.

This chain connects TRBV6-5 to TRBJ2-3; 8 bases map to TRBD2. Trimming at V came to 6 bases and at J to 4 bases, leaving 6 bases not matched to a gene. CDR1 is MNHEY, CDR2 SVGAGI, per germline. The CDR3 totals 14 residues. The CDR3 DNA sequence: TGTGCCAGCAGCATAGCGGGGCCCCCAGATACGCAGTATTTT. Protein sequence: CASSIAGPPDTQYF.

The chain employs TRBV5-4 and TRBJ2-2; tentative D call: TRBD2 (5 bases). The CDR3 is 14 residues long. V dropped 9 bases and J dropped 1 base, with 13 bases sitting between them. The germline gives CDR1 SGHNT, CDR2 YYREEE (reference sequence). The CDR3 region is CAIPTRGNTGELFF. CDR3 DNA: TGTGCCATCCCGACCCGGGGGAACACCGGGGAGCTGTTTTTT.

This sequence joins TRBV7-9 and TRBJ1-5; D is perhaps TRBD1 (6 bases). The germline V and J ends were trimmed by 5 bases and 5 bases, with 13 bases remaining between them. The CDR3 extends over 14 amino acids. Germline loops: CDR1 SEHNR, CDR2 FQNEAQ (reference sequence). The CDR3 DNA reads TGTGCCAGCAGCCAGGAAAGGGGGGATCAGCCCCAGCATTTT. Translated: CASSQERGDQPQHF.

V gene TRBV13 combines with J gene TRBJ2-3; 13 bases agree with TRBD2. With V trimmed by 5 bases and J by 8 bases, 7 bases remained unmatched. The CDR3 loop spans 15 amino acids. From germline, CDR1 is PRHDT and CDR2 FYEKMQ (reference sequence). CDR3 region: CASSTTSGRASTQYF. CDR3 DNA: TGTGCCAGCAGCACTACTAGCGGGAGGGCCTCTACGCAGTATTTT. Combining the CDR3 with reference TRBV13 and TRBJ2-3 gives the whole variable domain AAGVIQSPRHLIKEKRETATLKCYPIPRHDTVYWYQQGPGQDPQFLISFYEKMQSDKGSIPDRFSAQQFSDYHSELNMSSLELGDSALYFCASSTTSGRASTQYFGPGTRLTVL.

The V call is TRBV5-1, the J call TRBJ2-5; D is unresolved. Trimming took 0 bases from V and 1 from J, leaving 10 bases between them. The CDR3 length is 15 residues. The germline V gene has CDR1 SGHRS and CDR2 YFSETQ. Here the CDR3 reads CASSLGSTFQETQYF. The CDR3 DNA reads as TGCGCCAGCAGCTTGGGAAGCACATTCCAAGAGACCCAGTACTTC.

V and J are TRBV4-3 and TRBJ2-7, with 12 positions matching TRBD2. The CDR3 length is 18 residues. V shed 1 base, J shed 2 bases, and the junction held 9 bases outside the gene matches. Germline lookup yields CDR1 LGHNA and CDR2 YSLEER. CDR3 amino acids: CASSQASGGVNTPYEQYF. The CDR3 DNA sequence: TGCGCCAGCAGCCAAGCTAGCGGGGGGGTCAATACGCCCTACGAGCAGTACTTC.

V usage is TRBV6-4 and J usage is TRBJ2-2; no clear D gene. The germline V gene encodes CDR1 MRHNA and CDR2 SNTAGT. Trimming removed 5 bases from V and 2 bases from J, with 6 bases in between. The CDR3 length is 13 residues. As DNA, the CDR3 is TGTGCCAGCAGTCCCGTTAACACCGGGGAGCTGTTTTTT. It is translated as CASSPVNTGELFF.

The chain uses TRBV10-1 and TRBJ2-7; the D is unclear. The CDR3 loop spans 11 amino acids. Germline loops: CDR1 WNHNN, CDR2 SYGVQD (reference sequence). V was pared by 4 bases and J by 3 bases, with 4 bases between. The CDR3 loop reads CASSGGYEQYF. As DNA, the CDR3 is TGCGCCAGCAGTGGAGGCTACGAGCAGTACTTC.

This chain connects TRBV27 to TRBJ2-2; TRBD2 matches 7 bases. J was trimmed by 5 bases and V by 4 bases; bases with no gene match: 16. CDR1 and CDR2 (germline): MNHEY, SMNVEV (reference sequence). This CDR3 contains 18 residues. The CDR3: CASSSSPTSKSVTGELFF. As DNA, the CDR3 is TGTGCCAGCAGTTCTTCCCCGACTAGCAAGTCGGTAACCGGGGAGCTGTTTTTT.

This chain connects TRBV10-3 to TRBJ2-7; maybe TRBD2 (7 bases). The V gene's germline CDR1 is ENHRY and CDR2 SYGVKD. Trimming left V 0 bases short and J 3 bases short, with 12 bases between. This CDR3 contains 15 residues. In DNA, the CDR3 is TGTGCCATCAGTGAGTCGGGGAGGGGGGTCTACGAGCAGTACTTC. It codes for CAISESGRGVYEQYF.

The V gene is TRBV27, the J gene TRBJ2-2, with 8 bases matching TRBD2. Germline V gene lookup returns CDR1 MNHEY and CDR2 SMNVEV (reference sequence). Losses at the gene ends were 2 bases for V and 5 bases for J; bases not matched to a gene: 4. The CDR3 has 15 amino acids. CDR3 in DNA: TGTGCCAGCAGTTTAAGAGCGGGAGTTACCGGGGAGCTGTTTTTT. This sequence encodes CASSLRAGVTGELFF.

The chain carries TRBV5-1 and TRBJ2-2, with D tentatively TRBD1 (5 bases). The V gene's germline CDR1 is SGHRS and CDR2 YFSETQ. The length of the CDR3 is 15 residues. The V end lost 4 bases, the J end lost 4 bases, and 14 bases lay between the germline ends. In DNA form, the CDR3 reads TGCGCCAGCAGCGTGACAGCCACGACCACCGGGGAGCTGTTTTTT. Its protein product is CASSVTATTTGELFF.

This chain links TRBV11-2 with TRBJ1-1; the D gene is possibly TRBD1 (5 bases). CDR1 and CDR2 (germline): SGHAT, FQNNGV. V lost 5 bases and J 6 bases, leaving 13 bases between the germline ends. The CDR3 is made up of 13 amino acids. This CDR3 is CASSIRLGAEAFF. CDR3 coding DNA: TGTGCCAGCAGCATTAGGCTGGGGGCTGAAGCTTTCTTT.

The chain employs TRBV11-3 and TRBJ2-2; possible D gene TRBD1, 7 bases. The CDR3 runs to 15 residues. Germline lookup yields CDR1 SGHNT and CDR2 YENEEA. V lost 5 bases and J 3 bases, leaving 13 bases between the germline ends. The CDR3 region is CASSPGGLDTGELFF. DNA for the CDR3: TGTGCCAGCAGCCCAGGGGGGCTCGACACCGGGGAGCTGTTTTTT.

This clone has a single count. No DNA is shown, since the ends of the CDR3 on it are uncertain; the CDR3 is the one TCRdb lists. The gene calls are TRBV9 and TRBJ1-2; the table assigns TRBD1, which was not confirmed against the DNA. Germline CDR1 reads SGDLS; CDR2 reads YYNGEE. A total of 22 residues make up the CDR3, ends included. CDR3 amino acids: CASSLRDREPFTPSVRDPIYTF.